Listed below are T cell receptor beta chains from one sample, sequenced in a study of graft-versus-host responses after intestinal transplantation. TCRdb's table, derived via immunoSEQ multiplex PCR, lists solely in-frame clones and lacks some. The table shows 95,000 to 100,000 clones, with around 88% occurring only once. Sequenced material: PBMCs, taken 255 days after intestinal transplant. The source of these receptors is a human patient who received an intestinal transplant, so some T cells may come from the graft donor. CDR3s include the opening cysteine and the closing phenylalanine or tryptophan. Fields, in order: V gene, J gene, D gene, clone size, CDR3 DNA, CDR3 protein. D genes are given only for firm matches. Where a row states a size, it is once, few, many or the class of an expanded clone; other rows omit it.

V: TRBV19; J: TRBJ1-2; D: -; size: -; DNA: TGTGCCAGTAGTATTTCCGAGATCTATGGCTACACCTTC; CDR3: CASSISEIYGYTF
V: TRBV6-1; J: TRBJ2-6; D: -; size: -; DNA: TGTGCCAGCAGTGAAATGGAGGGGGCCAACGTCCTGACTTTC; CDR3: CASSEMEGANVLTF
V: TRBV7-3; J: TRBJ2-3; D: TRBD1; size: -; DNA: TGTGCCAGCAGCCCTCTGGACAGGAACACAGATACGCAGTATTTT; CDR3: CASSPLDRNTDTQYF
V: TRBV10-1; J: TRBJ2-1; D: TRBD2; size: -; DNA: TGCGCCAGCAGTGAAAGGCTAGCGGAGGGGAGTGAGCAGTTCTTC; CDR3: CASSERLAEGSEQFF
V: TRBV6-5; J: TRBJ2-3; D: -; size: -; DNA: TGTGCCAGCAGTTACTCGAGCCCCTTCACAGATACGCAGTATTTT; CDR3: CASSYSSPFTDTQYF
V: TRBV2; J: TRBJ2-2; D: -; size: once; DNA: TGTGCCAGCAGGAAGGTCGACACCGGGGAGCTGTTTTTT; CDR3: CASRKVDTGELFF
V: TRBV5-1; J: TRBJ1-1; D: -; size: -; DNA: TGCGCCAGCAGACTCGGGGAGAACACTGAAGCTTTCTTT; CDR3: CASRLGENTEAFF
V: TRBV9; J: TRBJ2-1; D: -; size: -; DNA: TGTGCCAGCAGCTCCCGGGCCCTGAGAGGGGAGTTCTTC; CDR3: CASSSRALRGEFF
V: TRBV25-1; J: TRBJ2-5; D: TRBD2; size: -; DNA: TGTGCCAGCAGTGACGGGCTAGCGGGGGGGAGGGAGACCCAGTACTTC; CDR3: CASSDGLAGGRETQYF
V: TRBV10-3; J: TRBJ2-5; D: TRBD1; size: few; DNA: TGTGCCATCAGTGCGGACAGGGGCCAAGAGACCCAGTACTTC; CDR3: CAISADRGQETQYF
V: TRBV5-6; J: TRBJ2-3; D: -; size: -; DNA: TGTGCCAGCAGCCTCGTAGGGCCCGCGGATACGCAGTATTTT; CDR3: CASSLVGPADTQYF